This T cell receptor beta chain is from a study of T cell clonality in common variable immunodeficiency. Data came from immunoSEQ multiplex PCR; TCRdb stores just in-frame clones and leaves some out. The repertoire consists of some 11,000 clones, none detected only once. In regard to this clone: What it binds is unknown. The read terminates 3 residues before the CDR3 end, so the remaining end is supplied by the germline J gene.

Reduced serum IgG, IgA and/or IgM plus specific antibody deficiency defined CVID. Whole-study findings and limits: TCRbeta clonality was increased in CVID versus healthy controls. In common variable immunodeficiency, TCR beta chains reportedly carried fewer deletions and N-nucleotide insertions.

Trimming stripped 5 bases from V and 6 bases from J, with 16 bases between. Looked up from germline, CDR1 is LNHDA and CDR2 is SQIVND (reference sequence). The CDR3 sequence is 14 residues long. What was sequenced was peripheral blood mononuclear cells. This sequence was found in a human donor with common variable immunodeficiency. The gene calls are TRBV19 and TRBJ1-2; unclear D gene. The CDR3 sequence: CASSADMRLHGYTF. CDR3 DNA (partial): TGTGCCAGTAGTGCCGATATGAGGCTTCATGGC.